This TCR beta chain was observed in a study of T cells in localized non-small cell lung cancer. The data were produced by immunoSEQ multiplex PCR, yet TCRdb's version contains in-frame clones alone and is incomplete. The data show about 24,000 clones, around 88% seen once. Worth noting for this clone: The antigen is undetermined.

Study outcomes and limitations: Uninvolved adjacent lung had the highest recorded T cell clonality, with tumor below it. Because sequencing included only one region (of the tumor), heterogeneity remains possible.

The CDR3 consists of 15 residues. Germline CDR1 and CDR2: SGHTA and FQGTGA. V lost 2 bases and J lost 0, with 11 bases in between. The V call is TRBV7-3, the J call TRBJ2-7; perhaps TRBD2 as D (6 bases). This TCR was recovered from a male donor aged 60 or over with stage II squamous cell lung carcinoma. The specimen comprised peripheral blood, sampled before any cancer treatment. CDR3 DNA: TGTGCCAGCAGCTTAGGAGGGTCAGGCTCCTACGAGCAGTACTTC. This gives the protein CASSLGGSGSYEQYF.